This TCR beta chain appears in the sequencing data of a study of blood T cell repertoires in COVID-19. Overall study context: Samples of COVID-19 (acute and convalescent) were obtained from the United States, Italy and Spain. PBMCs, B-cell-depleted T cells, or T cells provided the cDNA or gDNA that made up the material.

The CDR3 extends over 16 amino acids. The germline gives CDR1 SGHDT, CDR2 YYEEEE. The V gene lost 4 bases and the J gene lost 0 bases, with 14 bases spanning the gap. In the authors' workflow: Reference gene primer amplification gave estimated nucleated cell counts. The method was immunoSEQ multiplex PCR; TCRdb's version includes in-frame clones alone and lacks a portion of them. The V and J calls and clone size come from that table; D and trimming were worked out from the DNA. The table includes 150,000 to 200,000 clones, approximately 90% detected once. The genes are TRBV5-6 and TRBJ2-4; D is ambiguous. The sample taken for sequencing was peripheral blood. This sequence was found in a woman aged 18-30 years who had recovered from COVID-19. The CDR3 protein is CASSLWAPIAKNIQYF. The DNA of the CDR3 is TGTGCCAGCAGCCTATGGGCACCGATAGCCAAAAACATTCAGTACTTC.